This entry describes one T cell receptor beta chain. Patients got 3 mg/kg IV nivolumab weeks 1, 4, 7, 10, then biweekly through week 26. The CDR3 is 11 amino acids. CDR1 and CDR2 (germline): SGHAT, FQDESV (reference sequence). Trimming took 4 bases from V and 6 from J, leaving 5 bases between them. Profiled with immunoSEQ multiplex PCR; TCRdb holds only in-frame clones, not every one. Of around 5,700 clones detected, 85% to 90% appear once; the ten largest clones hold approximately 4.7%. This sample was included in a study of ipilimumab plus nivolumab after autologous stem cell transplantation. Whole-study context: Median doses per patient: roughly five ipilimumab, about eight nivolumab. Myeloma patients were high-risk transplant-naive or relapsed within 3 years of first autologous transplant.

The specimen comprised PBMCs, sampled in a trial of ipilimumab plus nivolumab as post-transplant consolidation. The sequence was collected from a female donor with multiple myeloma. The rearrangement links TRBV11-1 to TRBJ2-3; D is uncertain. In DNA, the CDR3 is TGTGCCAGCAGCTCATCTGATACGCAGTATTTT. Translated: CASSSSDTQYF.